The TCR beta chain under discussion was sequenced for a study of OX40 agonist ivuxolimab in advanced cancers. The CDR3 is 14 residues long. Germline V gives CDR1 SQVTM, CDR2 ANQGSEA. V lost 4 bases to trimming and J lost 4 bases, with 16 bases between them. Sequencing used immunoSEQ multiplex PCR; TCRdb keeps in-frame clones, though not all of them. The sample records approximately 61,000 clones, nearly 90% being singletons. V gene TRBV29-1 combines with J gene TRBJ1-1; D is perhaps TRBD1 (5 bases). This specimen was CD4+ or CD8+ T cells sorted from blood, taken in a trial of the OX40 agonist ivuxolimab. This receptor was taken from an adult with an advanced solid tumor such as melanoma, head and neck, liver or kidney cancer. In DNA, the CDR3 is TGCAGCGTTGGGGCGAGGGGTTGGGGCACTGAAGCTTTCTTT. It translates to CSVGARGWGTEAFF.